This T cell receptor (beta chain) comes out of a study of identical twins. General study results and limits: Without tracking the same donors, conclusions rested on cross-sectional statistical analysis. Insertions ran lower in abundant cord blood beta clonotypes, though not in memory repertoires.

This CDR3 region has 14 residues. Trimming pared 7 bases from V and 3 bases from J, leaving 12 bases between. As to this clonotype: The antigen is undetermined.

TCRdb itself ran the 5' RACE reads through MiXCR, one entry per CDR3 protein. Altogether more than 1.5 million distinct CDR3 sequences are present, less than 35% being singletons, with the ten largest covering approximately 0.25%. The clonotype originates from a newborn girl in good health. The sequencing input was cord blood. This chain connects TRBV12-3 or TRBV12-4 to TRBJ2-2; weak D call: TRBD2 (5 bases). The CDR3 nucleotides are TGTGCCAGCATTCGCGGGTATCACACCGGGGAGCTGTTTTTT. Its protein product is CASIRGYHTGELFF.